These T cell receptor beta chains were read from a single sample in a study of STAT3 mutations in large granular lymphocyte leukemia. Some clones are missing from TCRdb's copy, which holds only in-frame ones; the method was immunoSEQ multiplex PCR. The sample consists of 15,000 to 17,000 clones, over 90% of them appearing once. Source material: peripheral blood mononuclear cells. Every receptor here comes from a woman aged 45-59 years with T-cell large granular lymphocyte leukemia. Some clones in this sample may be carry-over from other donors' samples. Both conserved end residues are part of each CDR3. The order of the fields is V gene, clone size, J gene, D gene, CDR3 protein, CDR3 DNA. D genes are given only for firm matches. Not all rows give a size; the values are once, few, many and, for expanded clones, a class.

v_call: TRBV4-2; clone_size: .; j_call: TRBJ2-3; d_call: TRBD2; cdr3_aa: CASSQAEAGWAFAQYF; cdr3_nt: TGTGCCAGCAGCCAAGCCGAAGCGGGGTGGGCCTTCGCGCAGTATTTT
v_call: TRBV19; clone_size: .; j_call: TRBJ2-7; d_call: .; cdr3_aa: CASSVGSTYEQYF; cdr3_nt: TGTGCCAGTAGCGTGGGCAGTACCTACGAGCAGTACTTC
v_call: TRBV19; clone_size: .; j_call: TRBJ1-5; d_call: TRBD1; cdr3_aa: CASTRGRNQPQHF; cdr3_nt: TGTGCCAGTACCAGGGGGCGGAATCAGCCCCAGCATTTT
v_call: TRBV6-5; clone_size: .; j_call: TRBJ1-2; d_call: TRBD1; cdr3_aa: CASRSTGGHYGYTF; cdr3_nt: TGTGCCAGCAGGTCAACAGGGGGACACTATGGCTACACCTTC
v_call: TRBV29-1; clone_size: .; j_call: TRBJ1-4; d_call: TRBD1; cdr3_aa: CSVARGTDNEKLFF; cdr3_nt: TGCAGCGTTGCCCGAGGGACAGATAATGAAAAACTGTTTTTT
v_call: TRBV28; clone_size: once; j_call: TRBJ2-6; d_call: .; cdr3_aa: CASSTLRGQVSGANVLTF; cdr3_nt: TGTGCCAGCAGTACCCTACGGGGGCAGGTTTCTGGGGCCAACGTCCTGACTTTC
v_call: TRBV5-1; clone_size: .; j_call: TRBJ2-3; d_call: TRBD2; cdr3_aa: CASSSKREWGTDTQYF; cdr3_nt: TGCGCCAGCAGCTCAAAGCGGGAGTGGGGCACAGATACGCAGTATTTT
v_call: TRBV10-2; clone_size: .; j_call: TRBJ2-5; d_call: TRBD2; cdr3_aa: CASSPGLAGETQYF; cdr3_nt: TGCGCCAGCAGTCCGGGACTAGCGGGAGAGACCCAGTACTTC
v_call: TRBV28; clone_size: .; j_call: TRBJ2-7; d_call: TRBD1; cdr3_aa: CASSEPGQGRYEQYF; cdr3_nt: TGTGCCAGCAGTGAACCGGGACAGGGGAGATACGAGCAGTACTTC
v_call: TRBV4-3; clone_size: .; j_call: TRBJ2-2; d_call: TRBD1; cdr3_aa: CASSQDPTGLGELFF; cdr3_nt: TGCGCCAGCAGCCAAGACCCGACAGGGCTCGGGGAGCTGTTTTTT
v_call: TRBV5-1; clone_size: .; j_call: TRBJ1-1; d_call: .; cdr3_aa: CASSGGAGTEAFF; cdr3_nt: TGCGCCAGCAGCGGGGGGGCGGGCACTGAAGCTTTCTTT
v_call: TRBV28; clone_size: .; j_call: TRBJ2-3; d_call: .; cdr3_aa: CASITRGRAPDTQYF; cdr3_nt: TGTGCCAGCATAACGAGGGGGAGGGCCCCAGATACGCAGTATTTT
v_call: TRBV5-4; clone_size: .; j_call: TRBJ1-2; d_call: TRBD1; cdr3_aa: CASSSTGTGGYGYTF; cdr3_nt: TGTGCCAGCAGCTCTACTGGGACAGGGGGCTATGGCTACACCTTC
v_call: TRBV9; clone_size: once; j_call: TRBJ2-7; d_call: .; cdr3_aa: CASNRAGSSYEQYF; cdr3_nt: TGTGCCAGCAACCGGGCAGGGAGCTCCTACGAGCAGTACTTC
v_call: TRBV7-2; clone_size: .; j_call: TRBJ2-1; d_call: .; cdr3_aa: CASSLTPGAYNEQFF; cdr3_nt: TGTGCCAGCAGCTTAACCCCGGGAGCCTACAATGAGCAGTTCTTC
v_call: TRBV2; clone_size: .; j_call: TRBJ1-1; d_call: .; cdr3_aa: CASRWTNTEAFF; cdr3_nt: TGTGCCAGCAGGTGGACAAACACTGAAGCTTTCTTT
v_call: TRBV12-1; clone_size: .; j_call: TRBJ1-5; d_call: .; cdr3_aa: CASSSARLDSNQPQHF; cdr3_nt: TGTGCCAGCAGCTCTGCCCGCCTTGATAGCAATCAGCCCCAGCATTTT
v_call: TRBV15; clone_size: .; j_call: TRBJ1-1; d_call: TRBD1; cdr3_aa: CATSREGRTGEAFF; cdr3_nt: TGTGCCACCAGCAGGGAGGGAAGGACAGGTGAAGCTTTCTTT
v_call: TRBV9; clone_size: .; j_call: TRBJ1-1; d_call: .; cdr3_aa: CASSVMMNTEAFF; cdr3_nt: TGTGCCAGCAGCGTTATGATGAACACTGAAGCTTTCTTT
v_call: TRBV5-1; clone_size: .; j_call: TRBJ2-5; d_call: .; cdr3_aa: CASSLETWDRGETQYF; cdr3_nt: TGCGCCAGCAGCTTGGAGACTTGGGACCGCGGGGAGACCCAGTACTTC
v_call: TRBV18; clone_size: .; j_call: TRBJ1-1; d_call: TRBD1; cdr3_aa: CASSTDRGTEAFF; cdr3_nt: TGTGCCAGCTCTACCGACAGGGGGACTGAAGCTTTCTTT
v_call: TRBV10-3; clone_size: .; j_call: TRBJ2-7; d_call: .; cdr3_aa: CAISDGTGSSYEQYF; cdr3_nt: TGTGCCATCAGTGACGGTACGGGGAGCTCCTACGAGCAGTACTTC
v_call: TRBV29-1; clone_size: .; j_call: TRBJ1-4; d_call: .; cdr3_aa: CSGGAALNEKLFF; cdr3_nt: TGCAGCGGTGGGGCAGCTCTTAATGAAAAACTGTTTTTT
v_call: TRBV7-9; clone_size: .; j_call: TRBJ1-1; d_call: .; cdr3_aa: CASSYWASGKTEAFF; cdr3_nt: TGTGCCAGCAGCTACTGGGCCTCGGGAAAGACTGAAGCTTTCTTT
v_call: TRBV18; clone_size: .; j_call: TRBJ1-5; d_call: .; cdr3_aa: CASSSGEDQPQHF; cdr3_nt: TGTGCCAGCTCATCAGGGGAGGATCAGCCCCAGCATTTT
v_call: TRBV7-2; clone_size: .; j_call: TRBJ2-3; d_call: TRBD2; cdr3_aa: CASSLRAGGSGDTQYF; cdr3_nt: TGTGCCAGCAGCTTGCGGGCGGGAGGGTCAGGAGATACGCAGTATTTT
v_call: TRBV18; clone_size: once; j_call: TRBJ1-4; d_call: .; cdr3_aa: CASSPGSGNEKLFF; cdr3_nt: TGTGCCAGCTCACCCGGGTCCGGTAATGAAAAACTGTTTTTT
v_call: TRBV5-4; clone_size: .; j_call: TRBJ1-2; d_call: TRBD1; cdr3_aa: CASSATGRGNGYTF; cdr3_nt: TGTGCCAGCAGCGCGACAGGGCGGGGGAATGGCTACACCTTC
v_call: TRBV5-4; clone_size: few; j_call: TRBJ2-3; d_call: TRBD2; cdr3_aa: CASSLRTSGSTDTQYF; cdr3_nt: TGTGCCAGCAGCTTGAGGACTAGCGGGAGCACAGATACGCAGTATTTT
v_call: TRBV7-8; clone_size: .; j_call: TRBJ1-5; d_call: .; cdr3_aa: CASRGPGGSNQPQHF; cdr3_nt: TGTGCCAGCAGGGGGCCCGGGGGGAGCAATCAGCCCCAGCATTTT
v_call: TRBV9; clone_size: .; j_call: TRBJ2-3; d_call: TRBD2; cdr3_aa: CASSVEAGGSTDTQYF; cdr3_nt: TGTGCCAGCAGCGTAGAGGCGGGAGGTAGTACAGATACGCAGTATTTT
v_call: TRBV15; clone_size: .; j_call: TRBJ2-7; d_call: .; cdr3_aa: CATSRDLGTYEQYF; cdr3_nt: TGTGCCACCAGCAGAGATCTCGGAACCTACGAGCAGTACTTC
v_call: TRBV18; clone_size: .; j_call: TRBJ1-1; d_call: .; cdr3_aa: CASSRIGGPSEAFF; cdr3_nt: TGTGCCAGCTCACGAATTGGGGGTCCCTCTGAAGCTTTCTTT
v_call: TRBV28; clone_size: .; j_call: TRBJ1-1; d_call: TRBD1; cdr3_aa: CASSLLDRDTEAFF; cdr3_nt: TGTGCCAGCAGTTTATTAGACAGGGACACTGAAGCTTTCTTT
v_call: TRBV6-5; clone_size: .; j_call: TRBJ2-5; d_call: .; cdr3_aa: CASSYSPAQETQYF; cdr3_nt: TGTGCCAGCAGTTACTCGCCAGCCCAAGAGACCCAGTACTTC
v_call: TRBV7-9; clone_size: .; j_call: TRBJ1-2; d_call: .; cdr3_aa: CASSSWYGYTF; cdr3_nt: TGTGCCAGCAGCTCCTGGTATGGCTACACCTTC
v_call: TRBV11-2; clone_size: .; j_call: TRBJ1-2; d_call: .; cdr3_aa: CASSLDPRGAREDGYTF; cdr3_nt: TGTGCCAGCAGCTTAGATCCCCGGGGTGCCAGGGAGGATGGCTACACCTTC
v_call: TRBV7-9; clone_size: large; j_call: TRBJ1-3; d_call: .; cdr3_aa: CASSYRHRVGLGNTIYF; cdr3_nt: TGTGCCAGCAGCTACCGCCACAGGGTAGGACTTGGAAACACCATATATTTT
v_call: TRBV4-1; clone_size: .; j_call: TRBJ2-2; d_call: TRBD1; cdr3_aa: CASSQGQGASTGELFF; cdr3_nt: TGCGCCAGCAGCCAGGGGCAGGGGGCGAGCACCGGGGAGCTGTTTTTT
v_call: TRBV7-9; clone_size: .; j_call: TRBJ2-1; d_call: .; cdr3_aa: CASTIPPNEQFF; cdr3_nt: TGTGCCAGCACCATTCCGCCCAATGAGCAGTTCTTC
v_call: TRBV29-1; clone_size: .; j_call: TRBJ2-7; d_call: .; cdr3_aa: CSVEEGSYEQYF; cdr3_nt: TGCAGCGTTGAAGAAGGGAGCTACGAGCAGTACTTC
v_call: TRBV4-1; clone_size: .; j_call: TRBJ1-1; d_call: TRBD1; cdr3_aa: CASSQGQGNTEAFF; cdr3_nt: TGCGCCAGCAGCCAGGGACAGGGGAACACTGAAGCTTTCTTT
v_call: TRBV19; clone_size: .; j_call: TRBJ1-1; d_call: .; cdr3_aa: CASQRQELNTEAFF; cdr3_nt: TGTGCCTCCCAGAGACAGGAGTTGAACACTGAAGCTTTCTTT
v_call: TRBV7-9; clone_size: .; j_call: TRBJ2-7; d_call: .; cdr3_aa: CASSTGTGQDEQYF; cdr3_nt: TGTGCCAGCAGCACAGGAACAGGGCAGGACGAGCAGTACTTC
v_call: TRBV2; clone_size: .; j_call: TRBJ2-3; d_call: .; cdr3_aa: CASSGTGRVADTQYF; cdr3_nt: TGTGCCAGCAGTGGAACGGGACGCGTAGCAGATACGCAGTATTTT
v_call: TRBV6-5; clone_size: once; j_call: TRBJ2-2; d_call: .; cdr3_aa: CASSYSRRFTGELFF; cdr3_nt: TGTGCCAGCAGTTACTCCCGACGATTCACCGGGGAGCTGTTTTTT
v_call: TRBV18; clone_size: .; j_call: TRBJ2-3; d_call: .; cdr3_aa: CASSPWGTDTQYF; cdr3_nt: TGTGCCAGCTCACCCTGGGGCACAGATACGCAGTATTTT
v_call: TRBV7-9; clone_size: .; j_call: TRBJ1-2; d_call: TRBD1; cdr3_aa: CASSRDRDYGYTF; cdr3_nt: TGTGCCAGCAGCCGAGACAGGGACTATGGCTACACCTTC
v_call: TRBV18; clone_size: .; j_call: TRBJ2-7; d_call: TRBD1; cdr3_aa: CASSPIRQGSGEQYF; cdr3_nt: TGTGCCAGCTCACCGATCAGACAGGGCTCTGGCGAGCAGTACTTC
v_call: TRBV29-1; clone_size: .; j_call: TRBJ2-5; d_call: TRBD2; cdr3_aa: CSVRTPGGTQYF; cdr3_nt: TGCAGCGTTCGGACCCCGGGAGGGACCCAGTACTTC
v_call: TRBV7-2; clone_size: few; j_call: TRBJ1-2; d_call: .; cdr3_aa: CASSPSYYGYTF; cdr3_nt: TGTGCCAGCAGCCCCTCATACTATGGCTACACCTTC
v_call: TRBV7-2; clone_size: .; j_call: TRBJ2-3; d_call: .; cdr3_aa: CASSSLGEPRREQYF; cdr3_nt: TGTGCCAGCAGCTCCCTGGGCGAGCCCCGGAGGGAGCAGTATTTT
v_call: TRBV5-5; clone_size: .; j_call: TRBJ1-1; d_call: .; cdr3_aa: CASSYWDTGTEAFF; cdr3_nt: TGTGCCAGCAGCTATTGGGACACAGGCACTGAAGCTTTCTTT
v_call: TRBV6-6; clone_size: .; j_call: TRBJ1-2; d_call: .; cdr3_aa: CASSADIGYTF; cdr3_nt: TGTGCCAGCAGCGCAGATATTGGCTACACCTTC